A selection of T cell receptor beta chains follows, all from one sample in a study of post-analysis software for immune sequencing data. MiXCR, run by TCRdb on the PCR reads, gives a single entry per CDR3 protein. The repertoire has roughly 730,000 distinct CDR3 sequences, around 27% of them found once; the top ten carry roughly 0.53%. The specimen was blood. These receptors originate from a girl aged 10 to 17 with multiple sclerosis. The CDR3 runs from the conserved cysteine through the conserved F or W. D genes are given only for firm matches. Size is stated for part of the rows, as once, few or many counts, or as a class when the clone is expanded.

clone_size j_call d_call v_call cdr3_nt cdr3_aa
NA TRBJ1-1 NA TRBV6-2/TRBV6-3 TGTGCCAGCAGTTCGGTATTCGGCAGCACTGAAGCTTTCTTT CASSSVFGSTEAFF
NA TRBJ1-5 NA TRBV20-1 TGCAGTGCCAGAACAATGGGGGTTTATAGCAATCAGCCCCAGCATTTT CSARTMGVYSNQPQHF
once TRBJ1-4 NA TRBV3-1 TGTGCCAGCAGCCCATACAGGACAACTAATGAAAAACTGTTTTTT CASSPYRTTNEKLFF
NA TRBJ2-1 NA TRBV27 TGTGCCAGCAGTTTGGGAACTGGTGAGCAGTTCTTC CASSLGTGEQFF
NA TRBJ1-2 NA TRBV5-1 TGCGCCAGCAGCCCGGGGGACGGACCATATGGCTACACCTTC CASSPGDGPYGYTF
NA TRBJ1-2 NA TRBV12-3/TRBV12-4 TGTGCCAGCAGTTTAACGAAAAAGATTACACTAAATGGCTACACCTTC CASSLTKKITLNGYTF
few TRBJ2-2 NA TRBV11-1 TGTGCCAGCAGCTTAGTTGGGGAGCTGTTTTTT CASSLVGELFF
NA TRBJ2-7 NA TRBV27 TGTGCCAGCAGTTTTTCGGCGGCCCTGGGCGAGCAGTACTTC CASSFSAALGEQYF
many TRBJ2-7 TRBD1 TRBV27 TGTGCCAGCAGTTTAGGGGGACAGGGACCCTACGAGCAGTACTTC CASSLGGQGPYEQYF
few TRBJ1-5 NA TRBV20-1 TGCAGTGCTAGATGGGCGGCAGGGGCCGGCTGGAGCAATCAGCCCCAGCATTTT CSARWAAGAGWSNQPQHF
NA TRBJ2-1 NA TRBV20-1 TGCAGTGCGCCGGGACTGGGTCACAATGAGCAGTTCTTC CSAPGLGHNEQFF
NA TRBJ2-1 TRBD2 TRBV5-1 TGCGCCAGCAGCTCCCCCGGACTAGCGGGAGCTCAGGAGCAGTTCTTC CASSSPGLAGAQEQFF
NA TRBJ2-7 TRBD2 TRBV28 TGTGCCAGCAGCCGGGGCGGGAGTAGGTACGAGCAGTACTTC CASSRGGSRYEQYF
NA TRBJ2-6 NA TRBV28 TGTGCCAGCAGTAACCTCCGGATCCCCTCTGGGGCCAACGTCCTGACTTTC CASSNLRIPSGANVLTF
few TRBJ2-3 NA TRBV7-9 TGTGCCAGCAGCCCTAATGTGGGGGTAGATACGCAGTATTTT CASSPNVGVDTQYF
NA TRBJ2-1 TRBD2 TRBV4-3 TGCGCCAGCAGTCAGACTAGCGGGTCCGAGCAGTTCTTC CASSQTSGSEQFF
few TRBJ2-3 TRBD1 TRBV4-1 TGCGCCAGCAGCCAGACCCCGCCCGGTAGTCCAGGGGGGCAGTATTTT CASSQTPPGSPGGQYF
NA TRBJ2-2 TRBD1 TRBV7-2 TGTGCCAGCAACCGGGACAGGGGGCGCGTGTATTTTACCGGGGAGCTGTTTTTT CASNRDRGRVYFTGELFF
few TRBJ1-6 NA TRBV20-1 TGCAGTGCCAAATGGGGTTCTCGTAATTCACCCCTCCACTTT CSAKWGSRNSPLHF
NA TRBJ1-4 NA TRBV7-8 TGTGCCAGCAGGCGGGGGGGTGAAAAACTGTTTTTT CASRRGGEKLFF
NA TRBJ2-7 NA TRBV2 TGTGCCAGCAGGACCGGCAGGGCCCACGAGCAGTACTTC CASRTGRAHEQYF
few TRBJ2-1 TRBD2 TRBV10-2 TGCGCCAGCAGTAGGACTAGCGGGAAAGATGAGCAGTTCTTC CASSRTSGKDEQFF
NA TRBJ1-5 NA TRBV12-3/TRBV12-4 TGTGCCAGCAGTTTGTCAGGGAGGTTTCAGCCCCAGCATTTT CASSLSGRFQPQHF
many TRBJ2-1 NA TRBV29-1 TGCAGCGTTGAGGTATCCGGGTCCGATGAGCAGTTCTTC CSVEVSGSDEQFF
NA TRBJ1-1 TRBD1 TRBV12-3/TRBV12-4 TGTGCCAGCAGTCACCACAGGGGCATGAACACTGAAGCTTTCTTT CASSHHRGMNTEAFF
many TRBJ2-3 NA TRBV25-1 TGTGCCAGCAGTGATGTTGGCCAGCAGGATACGCAGTATTTT CASSDVGQQDTQYF
few TRBJ2-7 NA TRBV7-2 TGTGCCAGCAGCTTCTTGACTGTTGACTCCTACGAGCAGTACTTC CASSFLTVDSYEQYF
NA TRBJ2-3 NA TRBV6-2/TRBV6-3 TGTGCCAGCAGTTACTCCGGGGGACATTCGCAGTATTTT CASSYSGGHSQYF
few TRBJ2-6 TRBD1 TRBV6-5 TGTGCCAGCAGTTACCCCTCCGGAGGACAGGGGGTGGGTGGGGCCAACGTCCTGACTTTC CASSYPSGGQGVGGANVLTF
few TRBJ2-1 NA TRBV16 TGTGCCAGCAGCCAACATTACCTCAATGAGCAGTTCTTC CASSQHYLNEQFF
NA TRBJ2-7 TRBD1 TRBV2 TGTGCCAGCATTTCGGACAGGAGCTCCTACGAGCAGTACTTC CASISDRSSYEQYF
few TRBJ1-6 NA TRBV18 TGTGCCAGCTCACCACCGGAGTGGGTAGCTTCACCCCTCCACTTT CASSPPEWVASPLHF
NA TRBJ1-2 NA TRBV20-1 TGCAGTGCTAGTTCAGGCCAGGCGTTCTATGGCTACACCTTC CSASSGQAFYGYTF
NA TRBJ2-6 NA TRBV29-1 TGCAGCGTTGAATCCGGCTCTGGGGCCAACGTCCTGACTTTC CSVESGSGANVLTF
NA TRBJ2-1 NA TRBV7-9 TGTGCCAGCAGCCCACGACTAGTGTACAATGAGCAGTTCTTC CASSPRLVYNEQFF
many TRBJ2-4 NA TRBV20-1 TGCAGTGCTAGTGGAACGACCAAAAACATTCAGTACTTC CSASGTTKNIQYF
NA TRBJ2-1 NA TRBV7-2 TGTGCCAGCAGCCCTCCCGGGGGCTTGCAGTTCTTC CASSPPGGLQFF
NA TRBJ1-1 NA TRBV10-3 TGTGCCATCAGTGAGGGGCAGCCGAACACTGAAGCTTTCTTT CAISEGQPNTEAFF
many TRBJ1-4 TRBD1 TRBV20-1 TGCAGTGCTAGAAGGGGACAGGTTGCAACTAATGAAAAACTGTTTTTT CSARRGQVATNEKLFF
NA TRBJ2-7 TRBD1 TRBV20-1 TGCAGTGCTAGAGCGACCGGGACAGAGGCCTACGAGCAGTACTTC CSARATGTEAYEQYF
NA TRBJ2-4 TRBD2 TRBV20-1 TGCAGTGCTAGAGAAATGCGGGGGGTAGCCAAAAACATTCAGTACTTC CSAREMRGVAKNIQYF
NA TRBJ2-7 NA TRBV5-1 TGCGCCAGCAGCTTGGACAGTCGGGGTATGGAGCAGTACTTC CASSLDSRGMEQYF
few TRBJ2-5 TRBD2 TRBV5-1 TGCGCCAGCAGCGCCCAGAAACTAGCGGCACCAGAGACCCAGTACTTC CASSAQKLAAPETQYF
many TRBJ2-7 NA TRBV5-1 TGTGCCAGCAGCTTAACTGGGCCCTACGAGCAGTACTTC CASSLTGPYEQYF
few TRBJ2-3 TRBD1 TRBV7-2 TGTGCCAGCAGCCGGGACAGGGGGGCAGATACGCAGTATTTT CASSRDRGADTQYF
NA TRBJ2-1 TRBD1 TRBV7-9 TGTGCCAGCAGCGGAACCGGGACAGGGGTTGATGAGCAGTTCTTC CASSGTGTGVDEQFF
few TRBJ2-2 TRBD2 TRBV7-2 TGTGCCAGCATGACTAGCGGGAGAGCGGGCACCGGGGAGCTGTTTTTT CASMTSGRAGTGELFF
many TRBJ2-7 TRBD2 TRBV28 TGTGCCAGCAGTTTACCTAGCGGGATTTCCGAGCAGTACTTC CASSLPSGISEQYF
NA TRBJ1-6 NA TRBV4-1 TGCGCCAGCAGCCAAGATGTAGGGATCGGTTCACCCCTCCACTTT CASSQDVGIGSPLHF
NA TRBJ1-1 NA TRBV9 TGTGCCAGCAGCCCTACAGGGAGGATCATGAACACTGAAGCTTTCTTT CASSPTGRIMNTEAFF
few TRBJ2-1 NA TRBV20-1 TGCAGTGCTAGAGCGGAGGACCCGGGGCTATACAATGAGCAGTTCTTC CSARAEDPGLYNEQFF
few TRBJ2-1 TRBD2 TRBV7-9 TGTGCCAGCAGCTTAGGTAGCGGGGGGTATGAGCAGTTCTTC CASSLGSGGYEQFF
few TRBJ2-5 NA TRBV5-1 TGCGCCAGCAGCTTGGGACAGACCTACAAAGAGACCCAGTACTTC CASSLGQTYKETQYF
few TRBJ1-2 NA TRBV6-6 TGTGCCAGCAGTTACAATGGGGTGAAGTGGGGCTACACCTTC CASSYNGVKWGYTF
few TRBJ1-5 NA TRBV11-2 TGTGCCAGCAGCTTCCAACAAAGTCAGCCCCAGCATTTT CASSFQQSQPQHF
once TRBJ2-1 NA TRBV6-4 TGTGCCAGGCGGAGGGGGTTCCCCTACAATGAGCAGTTCTTC CARRRGFPYNEQFF
few TRBJ1-6 NA TRBV20-1 TGCAGTGCTAGAAACAGGGCGCAGGGAGGCTCACCCCTCCACTTT CSARNRAQGGSPLHF